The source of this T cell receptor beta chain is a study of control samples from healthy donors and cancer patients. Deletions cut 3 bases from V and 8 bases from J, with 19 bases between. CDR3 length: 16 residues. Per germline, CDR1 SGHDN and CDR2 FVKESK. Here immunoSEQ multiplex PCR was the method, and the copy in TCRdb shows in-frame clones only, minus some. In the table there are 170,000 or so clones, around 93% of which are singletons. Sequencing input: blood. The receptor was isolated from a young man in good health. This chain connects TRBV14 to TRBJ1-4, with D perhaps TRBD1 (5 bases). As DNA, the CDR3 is TGTGCCAGCAGCCATTATTCTGGGGGGAACCGAGAAAAACTGTTTTTT. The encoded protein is CASSHYSGGNREKLFF.